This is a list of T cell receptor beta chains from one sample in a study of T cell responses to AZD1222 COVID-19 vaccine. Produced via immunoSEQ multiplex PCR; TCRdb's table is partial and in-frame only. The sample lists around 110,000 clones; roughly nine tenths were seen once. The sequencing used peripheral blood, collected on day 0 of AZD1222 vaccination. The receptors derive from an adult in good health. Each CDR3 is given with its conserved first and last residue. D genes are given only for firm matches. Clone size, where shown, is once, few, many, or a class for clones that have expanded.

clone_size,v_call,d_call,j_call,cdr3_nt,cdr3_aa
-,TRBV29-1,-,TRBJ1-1,TGCAGCGTTGTGCTGAACACTGAAGCTTTCTTT,CSVVLNTEAFF
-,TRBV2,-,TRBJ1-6,TGTGCCAGCAGTAGAGACAGGTCCTATAATTCACCCCTCCACTTT,CASSRDRSYNSPLHF
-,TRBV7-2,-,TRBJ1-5,TGTGCCAGCAGCCGGGACGGGGTAGGGCCCCAGCATTTT,CASSRDGVGPQHF
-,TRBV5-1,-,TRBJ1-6,TGCGCCAGCGGAGAGGGCCCCAATTCACCCCTCCACTTT,CASGEGPNSPLHF
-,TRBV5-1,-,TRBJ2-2,TGCGCCAGCAGCTCAAAAGCGGGCGCCACCGGGGAGCTGTTTTTT,CASSSKAGATGELFF
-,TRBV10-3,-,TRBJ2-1,TGTGCCATCAGGACGGGAGAGGCCTATGAGCAGTTCTTC,CAIRTGEAYEQFF
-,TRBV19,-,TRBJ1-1,TGTGCCAGTAGTGGAAAGACCTGGCCTGGGGCTGAAGCTTTCTTT,CASSGKTWPGAEAFF
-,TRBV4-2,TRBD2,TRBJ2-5,TGTGCCAGCAGCCAAGAGGGGGGGAGGGCCGAGACCCAGTACTTC,CASSQEGGRAETQYF
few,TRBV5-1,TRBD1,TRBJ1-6,TGCGCCAGCAGCACCACAGGGGAGGCCTATAATTCACCCCTCCACTTT,CASSTTGEAYNSPLHF
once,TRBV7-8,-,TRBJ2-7,TGTGCCAGCAGCGAACATAGCGGAGCTCTCTCCTACGAGCAGTACTTC,CASSEHSGALSYEQYF
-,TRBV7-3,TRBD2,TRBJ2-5,TGTGCCAGCAGCTTAAACCCTAGCGGCCAAGAGACCCAGTACTTC,CASSLNPSGQETQYF
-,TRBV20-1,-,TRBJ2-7,TGCAGTGCCGGAGGCTCCTACGAGCAGTACTTC,CSAGGSYEQYF
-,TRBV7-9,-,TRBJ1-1,TGTGCCAGCGCAGGGCAGGATAAGACTGAAGCTTTCTTT,CASAGQDKTEAFF
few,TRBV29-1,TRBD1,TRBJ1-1,TGCAGCGTTACCTCAGGGGGCGCCGGGAACACTGAAGCTTTCTTT,CSVTSGGAGNTEAFF
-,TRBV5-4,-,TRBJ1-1,TGTGCCAGCAGGACTGGGGGGAACACTGAAGCTTTCTTT,CASRTGGNTEAFF
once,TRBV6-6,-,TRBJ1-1,TGTGCCAGCAGTTCTGAGACGAACACTGAAGCTTTCTTT,CASSSETNTEAFF
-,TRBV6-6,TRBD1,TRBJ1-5,TGTGCCAGCAGCGACGACAGGGGTTTCAATCAGCCCCAGCATTTT,CASSDDRGFNQPQHF
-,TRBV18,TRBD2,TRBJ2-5,TGTGCCAGCTCAGCACTAGCGGCCCAAGAGACCCAGTACTTC,CASSALAAQETQYF
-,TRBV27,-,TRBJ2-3,TGTGCCAGCCGCCTGGGTAGGGTAAGCACAGATACGCAGTATTTT,CASRLGRVSTDTQYF
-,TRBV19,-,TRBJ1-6,TGTGCCAGTAGGTTGCGGGACGGGAGGAATTCACCCCTCCACTTT,CASRLRDGRNSPLHF
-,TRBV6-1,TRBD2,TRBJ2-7,TGTGCCAGCAGTGGGGCCCGGCTAGCGGAGACCTACGAGCAGTACTTC,CASSGARLAETYEQYF
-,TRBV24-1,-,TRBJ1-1,TGTGCCACCAGTGATTCGACGGCCACTGAAGCTTTCTTT,CATSDSTATEAFF
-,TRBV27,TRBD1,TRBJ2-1,TGTGCCAGCAGAACAATTCCCGGGACAGGGGTTTCCAATGAGCAGTTCTTC,CASRTIPGTGVSNEQFF
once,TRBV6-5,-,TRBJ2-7,TGTGCCAGCAGTCTAACAGGGACCGAGCAGTACTTC,CASSLTGTEQYF
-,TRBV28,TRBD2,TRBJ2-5,TGTGCCAGCAGTATAGCGGGAGGAGAGACCCAGTACTTC,CASSIAGGETQYF
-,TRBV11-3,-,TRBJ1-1,TGTGCCAGCAGCCCCACTGCGGGGAACACTGAAGCTTTCTTT,CASSPTAGNTEAFF
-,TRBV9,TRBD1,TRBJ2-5,TGTGCCAGCAGCGTAACAGGGGCGGAGGAGACCCAGTACTTC,CASSVTGAEETQYF
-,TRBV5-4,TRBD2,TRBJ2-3,TGTGCCAGCAGCCCGGGACTAGCGGGCACAGATACGCAGTATTTT,CASSPGLAGTDTQYF
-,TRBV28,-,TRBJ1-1,TGTGCCAGCAGTTTTGGACTAAGGACTGAAGCTTTCTTT,CASSFGLRTEAFF
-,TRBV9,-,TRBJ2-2,TGTGCCAGCAGCGTAGGGGGACAGAACACCGGGGAGCTGTTTTTT,CASSVGGQNTGELFF
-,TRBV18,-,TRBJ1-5,TGTGCCAGCTCGCGCGCGGGCCTCTCCCGAAATCAGCCCCAGCATTTT,CASSRAGLSRNQPQHF
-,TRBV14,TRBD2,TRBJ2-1,TGTGCCAGCAGCCAAGATTCGGCGGGACTAGCATACAATGAGCAGTTCTTC,CASSQDSAGLAYNEQFF
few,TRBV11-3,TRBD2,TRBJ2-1,TGTGCCAGCAGCTTACGAGCTAGCGGGAACAATGAGCAGTTCTTC,CASSLRASGNNEQFF
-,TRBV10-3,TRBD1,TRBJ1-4,TGTGCCATCAGGGGACAGGGAGACGAAAAACTGTTTTTT,CAIRGQGDEKLFF
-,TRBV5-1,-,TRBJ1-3,TGCGCCAGCAGCCCGGACGGCCTCTCTGGAAACACCATATATTTT,CASSPDGLSGNTIYF
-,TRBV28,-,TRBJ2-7,TGTGCCAGCAGTAAGACCGAACCCTACGAGCAGTACTTC,CASSKTEPYEQYF
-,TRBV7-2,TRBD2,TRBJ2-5,TGTGCCAGCAGCTTAGCGTTGGCTAGCGGGAGGCCCAGTGAAGAGACCCAGTACTTC,CASSLALASGRPSEETQYF
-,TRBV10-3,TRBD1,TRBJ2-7,TGTGCCATCAGTCGACAGGGGGAGGACGAGCAGTACTTC,CAISRQGEDEQYF
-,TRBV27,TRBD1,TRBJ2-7,TGTGCCAGCAGTTCCTGGACAGGGTCAAGCGAGCAGTACTTC,CASSSWTGSSEQYF
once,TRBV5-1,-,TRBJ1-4,TGCGCCAGCAGCTTCGCCCCGACAGATAAAAAACTGTTTTTT,CASSFAPTDKKLFF
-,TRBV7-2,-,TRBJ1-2,TGTGCCAGCAGCCCACAGGGAGCTGGATATGGCTACACCTTC,CASSPQGAGYGYTF
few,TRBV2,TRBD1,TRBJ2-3,TGTGCCAGCAGCGGTGGACAGGGGGCATTTGATACGCAGTATTTT,CASSGGQGAFDTQYF
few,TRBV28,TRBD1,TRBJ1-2,TGTGCCAGCAAAAAAAGGCAGGGGGCTGGCTATGGCTACACCTTC,CASKKRQGAGYGYTF
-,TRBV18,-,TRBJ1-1,TGTGCCAGCTCACCATCGGGACGGAACACTGAAGCTTTCTTT,CASSPSGRNTEAFF
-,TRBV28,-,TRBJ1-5,TGTGCCAGCAGTTTACGGGGAGGAGTGGACGATCAGCCCCAGCATTTT,CASSLRGGVDDQPQHF
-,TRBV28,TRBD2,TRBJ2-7,TGTGCCAGCAGTTTCGGACTAGCGGGGGGGATTGAGCAGTACTTC,CASSFGLAGGIEQYF
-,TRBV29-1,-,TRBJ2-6,TGCAGCGTTCACGCGGGCAACGTCCTGACTTTC,CSVHAGNVLTF
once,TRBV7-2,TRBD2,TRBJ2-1,TGTGCCAGCAGCTTAGCGGGGGGACTAGCGGGAGGTGAGCAGTTCTTC,CASSLAGGLAGGEQFF
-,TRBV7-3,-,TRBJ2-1,TGTGCCAGCAGCTTACAGCGAAGCTCCTACAATGAGCAGTTCTTC,CASSLQRSSYNEQFF
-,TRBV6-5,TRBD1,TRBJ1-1,TGTGCCAGCAGACAGGGGTCGAGTGGAAACACTGAAGCTTTCTTT,CASRQGSSGNTEAFF
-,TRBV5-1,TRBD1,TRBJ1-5,TGCGCCAGCAGCCCCTCATGGGACAGGGGCAATCAGCCCCAGCATTTT,CASSPSWDRGNQPQHF
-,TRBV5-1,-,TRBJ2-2,TGCGCCAGCAGCTTTGGGCAAAGCGGGGAGCTGTTTTTT,CASSFGQSGELFF
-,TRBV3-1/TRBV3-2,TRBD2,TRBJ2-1,TGTGCCAGCAGTCCGGGACTAGGGGTCCTCAATGAGCAGTTCTTC,CASSPGLGVLNEQFF
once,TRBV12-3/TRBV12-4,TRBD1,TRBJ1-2,TGTGCCAGCAACCCGGGACAGAACTATGGCTACACCTTC,CASNPGQNYGYTF
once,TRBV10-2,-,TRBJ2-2,TGCGCCAGCAGAGCTACAGGATACACCGGGGAGCTGTTTTTT,CASRATGYTGELFF
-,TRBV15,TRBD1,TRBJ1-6,TGTGCCACCAGCAGCAGGGGGAGTTCACCCCTCCACTTT,CATSSRGSSPLHF
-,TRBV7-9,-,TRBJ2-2,TGTGCCAGCAGCTTAGGACAGCTCGCGAACACCGGGGAGCTGTTTTTT,CASSLGQLANTGELFF
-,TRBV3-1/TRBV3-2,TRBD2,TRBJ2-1,TGTGCCAGCAGCCAAGATCTCGGGACTAGCGGGAGTACGGATGAGCAGTTCTTC,CASSQDLGTSGSTDEQFF
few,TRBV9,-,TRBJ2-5,TGTGCCAGCAGCGTACCCAGAGAGACCCAGTACTTC,CASSVPRETQYF
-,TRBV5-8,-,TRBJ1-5,TGTGCCAGCACCCCCATGGGGCTCCGCAATCAGCCCCAGCATTTT,CASTPMGLRNQPQHF